This paragraph covers one T cell receptor (beta chain) sequence. This receptor's antigen is unknown. Per-base qualities were not stored, and no clone one base away is much larger. The sample comes from a study of identical twins (TCRdb year 2016). Turning to the overall study: To test whether fetal clonotypes persist, this study deep-sequenced TCR alpha and beta repertoires from monozygotic twins, from unrelated adults of various ages, and from cord blood. To rule out contamination, the twin experiments were replicated at different times with different library preparation protocols. General study outcomes and caveats: Excess twin sharing in beta out-of-frame sequences was weaker because fewer shared sequences lowered the signal-to-noise ratio. Because the same donors could not be followed over many years, the conclusions relied on cross-sectional statistical analysis. Invariant T cells such as MAIT and iNKT could partly confound zero-insertion analyses, although diverse VJ usage argued against such confounding for most clonotypes. In monozygotic twins, out-of-frame TCR alpha sharing was systematically underestimated by recombination models, although the models agreed with sharing between unrelated individuals. Compared with coincidental sharing between unrelated individuals, an excess of low generation-probability sequences was observed among out-of-frame TCR alpha sequences shared between twins. Fewer insertions were carried by abundant cord blood beta clonotypes, a similar but weaker trend appeared in young adult naive repertoires, and no such trend appeared in memory repertoires.

Libraries were built with 5' RACE. The instrument was an Illumina HiSeq 2000. A universal primer binding site was added through template switching, and the final cDNA carried a unique molecular identifier so that TCR cDNA molecules could be counted accurately. First-strand cDNA for TCR alpha and beta chains was synthesized from specific primers in the conserved constant-segment region. To control for contamination, every cDNA library was double barcoded, receiving both a SMART-Mk sample barcode and Illumina barcodes. Two successive PCR steps introduced TruSeq adapter sequences along with Illumina sample barcodes. TCR alpha and beta cDNA libraries were sequenced on the Illumina HiSeq platform with custom primers. The authors' analysis ran thus. MiGEC processed the raw reads to extract unique molecular identifiers, while MiXCR was used to determine the CDR3 positions. Recombination models were inferred per individual with the repgenHMM and IGoR tools using an EM algorithm. Shared clonotypes were analyzed with the tcR package in R, and sharing was normalized by the product of cloneset sizes. To study raw recombination without the effects of thymic and clonal selection, out-of-frame nonproductive sequences were analyzed. Through fastp at Q25 and MiXCR, TCRdb rebuilt clones from the public reads, retaining in-frame beta chains. Records with the same CDR3 protein are collapsed into one entry carrying the most frequent genes and DNA. The V and J calls follow TCRdb's processing rather than the paper's. This sample holds hundreds of thousands of distinct CDR3 sequences; over 8.5% were observed only once. The ten most abundant clones make up roughly 0.9% of the sample.

All donors were healthy Caucasians. Three pairs of female monozygotic twins, all aged about 18 to 30 years, were included in the twin cohort. The RNA used for TCR libraries was isolated from peripheral blood mononuclear cells. Unmatched junction bases come to 4, with V trimmed by 3 bases and J by 6 bases. Spanning cysteine to phenylalanine, the CDR3 consists of 15 amino acids. Here the CDR3 DNA is all that survives: 45 bases in frame from base 1. CDR1 and CDR2 are read off the germline V gene as KGHDR and SFDVKD. These same records also appear under a second study, on yellow fever vaccine responses in identical twins. In that second paper, the authors write: The authors reported that the T cell response to vaccination in identical twins appeared partly convergent and partly personalized. The study precisely tracked vaccine-responding T cell clones in identical twins.

The receptor comes from a woman aged 18-29 years in good health. This receptor chain uses TRBV24-1 and TRBJ2-1, and TRBD2 matches 10 of the central bases. The sample taken for sequencing was PBMCs. The DNA sequence is as follows: TGTGCCACCAGTGATCAGAGCGGGAGGGCCAATGAGCAGTTCTTC. Its product reads: CATSDQSGRANEQFF.